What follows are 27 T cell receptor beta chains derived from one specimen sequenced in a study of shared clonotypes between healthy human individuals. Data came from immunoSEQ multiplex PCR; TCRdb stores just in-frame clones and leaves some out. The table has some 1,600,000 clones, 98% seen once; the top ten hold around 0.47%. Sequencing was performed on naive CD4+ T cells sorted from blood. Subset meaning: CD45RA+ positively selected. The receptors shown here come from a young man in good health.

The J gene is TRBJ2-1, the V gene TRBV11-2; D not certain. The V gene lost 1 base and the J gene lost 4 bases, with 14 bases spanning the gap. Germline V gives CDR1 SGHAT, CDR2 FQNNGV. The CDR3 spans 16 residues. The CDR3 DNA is TGTGCCAGCAGCTTAGGAATGGCGAGCCGTTACAATGAGCAGTTCTTC. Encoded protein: CASSLGMASRYNEQFF.

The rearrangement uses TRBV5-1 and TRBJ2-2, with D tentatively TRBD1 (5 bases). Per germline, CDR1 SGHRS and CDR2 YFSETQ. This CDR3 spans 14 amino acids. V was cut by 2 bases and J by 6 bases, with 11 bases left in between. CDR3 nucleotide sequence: TGCGCCAGCAGCTTAATCCAGGGTTCCGGGGAGCTGTTTTTT. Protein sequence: CASSLIQGSGELFF.

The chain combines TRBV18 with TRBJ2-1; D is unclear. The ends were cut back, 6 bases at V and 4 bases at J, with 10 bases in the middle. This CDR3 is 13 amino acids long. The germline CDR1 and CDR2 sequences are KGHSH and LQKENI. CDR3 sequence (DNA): TGTGCCAGCTCGACCGCACTATACAATGAGCAGTTCTTC. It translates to CASSTALYNEQFF.

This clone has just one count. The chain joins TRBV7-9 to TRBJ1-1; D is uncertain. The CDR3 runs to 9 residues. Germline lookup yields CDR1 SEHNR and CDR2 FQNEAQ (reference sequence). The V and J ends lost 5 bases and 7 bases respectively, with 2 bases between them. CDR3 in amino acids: CASSDEAFF. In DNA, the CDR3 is TGTGCCAGCAGCGATGAAGCTTTCTTT. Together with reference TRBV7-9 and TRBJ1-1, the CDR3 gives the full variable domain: DTGVSQNPRHKITKRGQNVTFRCDPISEHNRLYWYRQTLGQGPEFLTYFQNEAQLEKSRLLSDRFSAERPKGSFSTLEIQRTEQGDSAMYLCASSDEAFFGQGTRLTVV.

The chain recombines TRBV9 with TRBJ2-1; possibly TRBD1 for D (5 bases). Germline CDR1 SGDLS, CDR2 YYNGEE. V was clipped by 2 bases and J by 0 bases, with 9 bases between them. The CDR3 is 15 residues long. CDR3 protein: CASSVRQGSYNEQFF. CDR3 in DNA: TGTGCCAGCAGCGTCAGGCAGGGCTCCTACAATGAGCAGTTCTTC.

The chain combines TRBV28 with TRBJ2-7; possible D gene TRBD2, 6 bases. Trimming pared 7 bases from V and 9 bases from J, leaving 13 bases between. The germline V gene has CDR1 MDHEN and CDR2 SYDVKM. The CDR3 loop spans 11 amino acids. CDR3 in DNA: TGTGCCAGCACATCGGGAGTAGTGCAGTACTTC. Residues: CASTSGVVQYF.

The CDR3, as DNA: TGTGCCAGCAGATGGGGGACAGTGATACTCGAGCAGTACTTC. As protein: CASRWGTVILEQYF. This chain joins TRBV7-3 and TRBJ2-7; 7 bases fit TRBD1. CDR3 length: 14 residues. CDR1 and CDR2 (germline): SGHTA, FQGTGA. J was trimmed by 6 bases and V by 6 bases; bases with no gene match: 11.

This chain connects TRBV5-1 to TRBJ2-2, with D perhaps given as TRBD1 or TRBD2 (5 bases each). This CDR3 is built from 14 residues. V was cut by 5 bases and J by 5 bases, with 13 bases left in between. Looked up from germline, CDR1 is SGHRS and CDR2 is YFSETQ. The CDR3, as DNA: TGCGCCAGCAGGGGTGAGGGGTCGACCGGGGAGCTGTTTTTT. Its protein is CASRGEGSTGELFF.

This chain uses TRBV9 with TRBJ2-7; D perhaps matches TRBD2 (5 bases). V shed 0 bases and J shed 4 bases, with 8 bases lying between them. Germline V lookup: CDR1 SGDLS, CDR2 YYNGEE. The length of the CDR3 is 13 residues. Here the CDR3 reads CASSVGLHYEQYF. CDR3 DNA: TGTGCCAGCAGCGTAGGACTACATTACGAGCAGTACTTC.

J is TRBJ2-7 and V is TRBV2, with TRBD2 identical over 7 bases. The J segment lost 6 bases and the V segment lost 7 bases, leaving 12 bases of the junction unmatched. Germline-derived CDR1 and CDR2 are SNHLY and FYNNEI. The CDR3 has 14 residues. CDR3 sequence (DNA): TGTGCCAGCACCCCGGACGGGGGAGGGCTCGAGCAGTACTTC. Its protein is CASTPDGGGLEQYF.

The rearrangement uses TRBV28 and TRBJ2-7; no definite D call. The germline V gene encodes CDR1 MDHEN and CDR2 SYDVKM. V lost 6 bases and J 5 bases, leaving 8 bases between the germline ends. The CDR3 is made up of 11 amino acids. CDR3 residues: CASSTVNEQYF. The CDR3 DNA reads TGTGCCAGCAGCACGGTGAACGAGCAGTACTTC. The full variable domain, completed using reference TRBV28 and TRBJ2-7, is DVKVTQSSRYLVKRTGEKVFLECVQDMDHENMFWYRQDPGLGLRLIYFSYDVKMKEKGDIPEGYSVSREKKERFSLILESASTNQTSMYLCASSTVNEQYFGPGTRLTVT.

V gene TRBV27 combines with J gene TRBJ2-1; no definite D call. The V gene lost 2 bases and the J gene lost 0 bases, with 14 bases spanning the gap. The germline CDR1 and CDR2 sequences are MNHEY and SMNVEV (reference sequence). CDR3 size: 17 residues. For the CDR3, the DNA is TGTGCCAGCAGTTTAGCAACCGGCGCGAGCTCCTACAATGAGCAGTTCTTC. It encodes CASSLATGASSYNEQFF.

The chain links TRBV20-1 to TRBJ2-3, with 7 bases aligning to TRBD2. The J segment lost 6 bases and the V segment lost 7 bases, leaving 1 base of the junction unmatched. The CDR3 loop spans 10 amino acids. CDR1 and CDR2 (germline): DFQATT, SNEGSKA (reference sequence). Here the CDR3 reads CSGEGDTQYF. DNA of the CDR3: TGCAGTGGGGAGGGCGATACGCAGTATTTT.

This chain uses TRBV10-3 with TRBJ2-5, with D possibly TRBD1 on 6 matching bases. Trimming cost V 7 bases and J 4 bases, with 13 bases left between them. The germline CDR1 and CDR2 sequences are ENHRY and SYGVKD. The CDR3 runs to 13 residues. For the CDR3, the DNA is TGTGCCATCACACAGGGATGGGGAGAGACCCAGTACTTC. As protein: CAITQGWGETQYF.

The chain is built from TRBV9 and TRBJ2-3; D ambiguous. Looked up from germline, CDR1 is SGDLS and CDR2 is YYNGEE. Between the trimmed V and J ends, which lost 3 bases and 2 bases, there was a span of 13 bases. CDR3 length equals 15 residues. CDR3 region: CASSGSPEITDTQYF. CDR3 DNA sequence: TGTGCCAGCAGCGGATCGCCTGAAATCACAGATACGCAGTATTTT.

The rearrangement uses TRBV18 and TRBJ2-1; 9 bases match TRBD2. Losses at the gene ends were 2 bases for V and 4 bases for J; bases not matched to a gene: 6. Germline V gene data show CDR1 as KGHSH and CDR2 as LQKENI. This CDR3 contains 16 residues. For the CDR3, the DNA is TGTGCCAGCTCACCAATAGGGACTAGCCTATACAATGAGCAGTTCTTC. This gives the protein CASSPIGTSLYNEQFF.

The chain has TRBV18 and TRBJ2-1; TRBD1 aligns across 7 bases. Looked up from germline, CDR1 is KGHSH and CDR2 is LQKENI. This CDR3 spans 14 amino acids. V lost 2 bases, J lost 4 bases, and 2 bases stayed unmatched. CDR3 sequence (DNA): TGTGCCAGCTCACCAACGGGACAGTACAATGAGCAGTTCTTC. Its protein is CASSPTGQYNEQFF.

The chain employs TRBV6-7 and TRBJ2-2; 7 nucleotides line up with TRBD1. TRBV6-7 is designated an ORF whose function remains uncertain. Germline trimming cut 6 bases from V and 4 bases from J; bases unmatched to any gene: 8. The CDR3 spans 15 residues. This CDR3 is CASRGGQNLTGELFF. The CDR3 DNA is TGTGCCAGCAGAGGGGGACAGAACCTCACCGGGGAGCTGTTTTTT.

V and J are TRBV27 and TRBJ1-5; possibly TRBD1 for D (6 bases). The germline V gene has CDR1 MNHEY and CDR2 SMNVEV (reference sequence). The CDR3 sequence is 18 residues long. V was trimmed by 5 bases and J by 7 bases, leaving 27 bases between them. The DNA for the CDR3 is TGTGCCAGCAGTCCCTTTACAGGGATGGCCTTCAGTAGGCAGCCCCAGCATTTT. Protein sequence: CASSPFTGMAFSRQPQHF.

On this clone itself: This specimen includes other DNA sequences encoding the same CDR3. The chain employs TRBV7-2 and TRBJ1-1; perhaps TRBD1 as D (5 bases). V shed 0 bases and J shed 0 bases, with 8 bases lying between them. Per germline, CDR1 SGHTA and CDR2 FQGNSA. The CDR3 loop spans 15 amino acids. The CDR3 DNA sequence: TGTGCCAGCAGCTTAGCGCAGGGTCTGAACACTGAAGCTTTCTTT. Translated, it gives CASSLAQGLNTEAFF.

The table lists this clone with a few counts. The CDR3 DNA is TGCGCCAGCAGCCAAGATTACAGCTATGGCTACACCTTC. It specifies CASSQDYSYGYTF. This sequence joins TRBV4-1 and TRBJ1-2; D remains unclear. V lost 0 bases and J lost 4, with 6 bases in between. This CDR3 is 13 amino acids long. Germline CDR1 MGHRA, CDR2 YSYEKL.

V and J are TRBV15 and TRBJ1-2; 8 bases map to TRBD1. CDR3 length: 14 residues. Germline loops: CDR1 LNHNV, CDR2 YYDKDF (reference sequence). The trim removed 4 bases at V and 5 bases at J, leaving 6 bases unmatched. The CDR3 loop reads CATSNPTGVYGYTF. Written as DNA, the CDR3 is TGTGCCACCAGCAACCCGACAGGGGTATATGGCTACACCTTC.

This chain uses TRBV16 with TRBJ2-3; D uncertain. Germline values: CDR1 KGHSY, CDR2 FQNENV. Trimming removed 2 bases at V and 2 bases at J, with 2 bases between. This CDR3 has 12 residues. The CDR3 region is CASSQNTDTQYF. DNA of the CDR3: TGTGCCAGCAGCCAAAACACAGATACGCAGTATTTT.

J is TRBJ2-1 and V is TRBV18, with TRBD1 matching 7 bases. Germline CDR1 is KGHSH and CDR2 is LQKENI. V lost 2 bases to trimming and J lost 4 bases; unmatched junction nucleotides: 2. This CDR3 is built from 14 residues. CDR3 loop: CASSPGTEYNEQFF. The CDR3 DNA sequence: TGTGCCAGCTCACCAGGGACAGAATACAATGAGCAGTTCTTC.

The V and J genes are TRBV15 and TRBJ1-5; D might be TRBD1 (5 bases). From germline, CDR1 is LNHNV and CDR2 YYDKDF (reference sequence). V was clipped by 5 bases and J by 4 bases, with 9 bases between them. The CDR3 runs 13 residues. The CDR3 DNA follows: TGTGCCACCAGCGGGGGTTTGAATCAGCCCCAGCATTTT. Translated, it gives CATSGGLNQPQHF. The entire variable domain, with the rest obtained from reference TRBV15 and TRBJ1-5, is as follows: DAMVIQNPRYQVTQFGKPVTLSCSQTLNHNVMYWYQQKSSQAPKLLFHYYDKDFNNEADTPDNFQSRRPNTSFCFLDIRSPGLGDTAMYLCATSGGLNQPQHFGDGTRLSIL.

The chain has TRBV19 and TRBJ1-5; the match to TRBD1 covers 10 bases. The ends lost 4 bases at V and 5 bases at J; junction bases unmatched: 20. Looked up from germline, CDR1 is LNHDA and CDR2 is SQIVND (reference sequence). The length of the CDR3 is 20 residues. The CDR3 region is CASSKASTGTGVSKDQPQHF. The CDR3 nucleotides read TGTGCCAGTAGTAAGGCAAGTACCGGGACAGGGGTATCGAAGGATCAGCCCCAGCATTTT.

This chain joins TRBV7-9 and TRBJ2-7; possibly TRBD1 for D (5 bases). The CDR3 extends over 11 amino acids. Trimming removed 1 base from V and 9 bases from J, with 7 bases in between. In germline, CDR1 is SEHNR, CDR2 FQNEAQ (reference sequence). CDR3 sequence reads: CASSLEGAQYF. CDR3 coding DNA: TGTGCCAGCAGCTTAGAAGGGGCGCAGTACTTC.